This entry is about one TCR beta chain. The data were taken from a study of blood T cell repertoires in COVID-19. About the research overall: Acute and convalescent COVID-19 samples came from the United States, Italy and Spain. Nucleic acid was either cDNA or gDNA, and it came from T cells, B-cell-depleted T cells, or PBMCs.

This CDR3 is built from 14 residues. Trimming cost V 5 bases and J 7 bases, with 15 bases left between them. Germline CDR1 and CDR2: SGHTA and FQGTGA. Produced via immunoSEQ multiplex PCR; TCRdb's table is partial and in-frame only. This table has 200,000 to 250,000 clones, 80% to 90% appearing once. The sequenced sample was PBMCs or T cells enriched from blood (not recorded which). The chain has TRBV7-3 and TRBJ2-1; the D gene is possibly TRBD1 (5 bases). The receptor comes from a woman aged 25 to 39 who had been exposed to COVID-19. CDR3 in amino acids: CASSAGPIGNEQFF. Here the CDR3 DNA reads TGTGCCAGCAGCGCAGGGCCGATAGGAAATGAGCAGTTCTTC.